These 9 T cell receptor beta chains were all obtained from the same sample, sequenced in a study of blood T cells in healthy people across ages. Using a J-beta primer mix together with a sample-barcoded 5' primer, a second PCR was run for roughly 6 to 12 cycles. In TCRdb, the 5' RACE reads were re-called with MiXCR into one record per CDR3 protein. The sample has 650,000 to 900,000 distinct CDR3 sequences; around 68% are singletons. Specimen: blood. These receptors were collected from a man between 25 and 39 years old in good health.

The chain joins TRBV20-1 to TRBJ1-2; D possibly corresponds to TRBD1 (5 bases). The CDR3 totals 13 residues. Germline V gives CDR1 DFQATT, CDR2 SNEGSKA (reference sequence). Trimming took 3 bases from V and 1 from J, leaving 9 bases between them. This chain's CDR3 is CSASPGSNYGYTF. CDR3 DNA: TGCAGTGCTAGCCCAGGGAGTAACTATGGCTACACCTTC.

In this sample, this clonotype turned up once. The rearrangement joins TRBV9 to TRBJ2-1, with TRBD2 identical over 8 bases. Germline CDR1 and CDR2: SGDLS and YYNGEE. The junction had 4 bases not matched to a gene; V was cut back by 2 bases and J by 0 bases. This CDR3 region has 16 residues. CDR3 nucleotide sequence: TGTGCCAGCAGCGTTAGCGGGGTTGGCTCCTACAATGAGCAGTTCTTC. This translates into CASSVSGVGSYNEQFF.

The chain couples TRBV21-1 to TRBJ2-3; the DNA was not compared with TRBD2, the D call given in the table. TRBV21-1 is given as a pseudogene. This CDR3 contains 16 residues. The CDR3 nucleotides are TGTGCCAGCAGCAAAGGAAGAGCGGGGGTGGCAGATACGCAGTATTTT. This gives the protein CASSKGRAGVADTQYF.

V is TRBV12-3 or TRBV12-4 and J is TRBJ2-7; maybe TRBD2 (6 bases). V dropped 3 bases and J dropped 1 base, with 13 bases sitting between them. The CDR3 runs to 15 residues. This CDR3 reads CASSFAEGGSYEQYF. CDR3 DNA sequence: TGTGCCAGCAGTTTTGCGGAGGGAGGTTCCTACGAGCAGTACTTC.

The rearrangement uses TRBV3-1 and TRBJ2-1; TRBD2 matches at 9 bases. The CDR3 covers 16 residues. The V and J ends lost 2 bases and 4 bases, in that order; junction bases with no gene match: 6. CDR1 is LGHDT and CDR2 is YNNKEL in the germline V gene (reference sequence). The CDR3 sequence is CASSQYGTSQYNEQFF. CDR3 DNA: TGTGCCAGCAGCCAATACGGGACTAGCCAATACAATGAGCAGTTCTTC.

A few counts support this clonotype. The gene calls are TRBV7-2 and TRBJ2-3; 8 nucleotides align to TRBD2. J was trimmed by 5 bases and V by 5 bases; bases with no gene match: 12. The CDR3 runs 16 residues. CDR1 and CDR2 from the germline V gene are SGHTA and FQGNSA. CDR3 DNA: TGTGCCAGCAGCCCCACGGGAGTAGCGGGACAAGATACGCAGTATTTT. Translation: CASSPTGVAGQDTQYF. Variable domain in full (rest from reference TRBV7-2 and TRBJ2-3): GAGVSQSPSNKVTEKGKDVELRCDPISGHTALYWYRQSLGQGLEFLIYFQGNSAPDKSGLPSDRFSAERTGGSVSTLTIQRTQQEDSAVYLCASSPTGVAGQDTQYFGPGTRLTVL.

The CDR3 loop reads CSAHRRADTQYF. The DNA for the CDR3 is TGCAGCGCACATCGCCGGGCGGATACGCAGTATTTT. This chain uses TRBV29-1 with TRBJ2-3; D is unclear. The V end lost 7 bases, the J end lost 6 bases, and 14 bases lay between the germline ends. CDR3 length equals 12 residues. In germline, CDR1 is SQVTM, CDR2 ANQGSEA.

In DNA form, the CDR3 reads TGTGCCAGCAGAAGACGGACTGCATCCTACGAGCAGTACTTC. It codes for CASRRRTASYEQYF. The genes are TRBV6-2 or TRBV6-3 and TRBJ2-7, with D possibly matching TRBD2 (5 bases). Per the germline V gene, CDR1 is MNHEY and CDR2 is SVGEGT. Trimming removed 6 bases from V and 1 base from J, with 13 bases in between. This CDR3 has 14 residues.

This clonotype has just a few counts. V and J are TRBV6-2 or TRBV6-3 and TRBJ1-6; no clear D gene. There are 15 residues in the CDR3. Trimming pared 6 bases from V and 0 bases from J, leaving 9 bases between. Germline V lookup: CDR1 MNHEY, CDR2 SVGEGT. The CDR3 sequence: CASRSLDSYNSPLHF. CDR3 sequence (DNA): TGTGCCAGCAGGTCCTTGGACTCCTATAATTCACCCCTCCACTTT.